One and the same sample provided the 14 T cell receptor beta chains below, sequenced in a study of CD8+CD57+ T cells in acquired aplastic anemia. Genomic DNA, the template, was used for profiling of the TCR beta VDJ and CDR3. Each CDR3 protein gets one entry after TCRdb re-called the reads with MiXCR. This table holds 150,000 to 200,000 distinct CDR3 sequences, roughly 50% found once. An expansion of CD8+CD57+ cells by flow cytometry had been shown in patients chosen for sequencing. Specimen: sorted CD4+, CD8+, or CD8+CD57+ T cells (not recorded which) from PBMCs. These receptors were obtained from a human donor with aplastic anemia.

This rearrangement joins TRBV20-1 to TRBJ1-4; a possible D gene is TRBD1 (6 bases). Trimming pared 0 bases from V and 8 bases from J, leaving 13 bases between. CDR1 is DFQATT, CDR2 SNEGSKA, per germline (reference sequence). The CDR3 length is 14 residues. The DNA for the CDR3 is TGCAGTGCTAGAGATATCGGGGGCGGAGAAAAACTGTTTTTT. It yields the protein CSARDIGGGEKLFF.

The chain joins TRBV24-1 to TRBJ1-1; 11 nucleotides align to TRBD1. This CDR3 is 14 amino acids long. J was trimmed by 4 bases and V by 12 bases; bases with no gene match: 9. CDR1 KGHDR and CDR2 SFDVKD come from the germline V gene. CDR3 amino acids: CAGNLGTGGTEAFF. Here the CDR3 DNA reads TGTGCCGGCAACTTAGGGACAGGGGGCACTGAAGCTTTCTTT.

The CDR3 sequence: CASSPDAGGWYEQYF. The CDR3 DNA reads as TGTGCCAGCAGCCCCGACGCAGGGGGCTGGTACGAGCAGTACTTC. The chain employs TRBV7-9 and TRBJ2-7; 8 nucleotides line up with TRBD1. The CDR3 has 15 amino acids. CDR1 and CDR2 from the germline V gene are SEHNR and FQNEAQ (reference sequence). After removal of 5 bases from V and 4 bases from J, the junction contained 10 bases not matched to a gene.

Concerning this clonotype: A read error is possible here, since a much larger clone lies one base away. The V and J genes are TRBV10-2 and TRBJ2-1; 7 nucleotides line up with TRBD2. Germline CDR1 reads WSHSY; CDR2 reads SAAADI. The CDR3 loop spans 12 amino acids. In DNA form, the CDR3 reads TGCGCCAGCAGTGGGGAGGGTAGCCGGCAGCTCTTC. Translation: CASSGEGSRQLF.

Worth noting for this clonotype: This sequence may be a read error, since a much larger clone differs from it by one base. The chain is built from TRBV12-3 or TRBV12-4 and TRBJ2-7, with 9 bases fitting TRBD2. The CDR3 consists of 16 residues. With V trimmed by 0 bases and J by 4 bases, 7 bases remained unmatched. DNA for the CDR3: TGTGCCAGCAGTTTAGCGCTAGCGGGATTTTCTTACGAGCAGTACTTC. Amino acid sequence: CASSLALAGFSYEQYF.

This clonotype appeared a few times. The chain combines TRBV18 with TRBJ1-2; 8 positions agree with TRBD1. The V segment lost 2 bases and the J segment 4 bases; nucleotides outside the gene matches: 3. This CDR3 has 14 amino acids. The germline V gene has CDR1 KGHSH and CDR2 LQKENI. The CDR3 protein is CASSPGQGRYGYTF. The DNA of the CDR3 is TGTGCCAGCTCACCAGGACAGGGTCGCTATGGCTACACCTTC.

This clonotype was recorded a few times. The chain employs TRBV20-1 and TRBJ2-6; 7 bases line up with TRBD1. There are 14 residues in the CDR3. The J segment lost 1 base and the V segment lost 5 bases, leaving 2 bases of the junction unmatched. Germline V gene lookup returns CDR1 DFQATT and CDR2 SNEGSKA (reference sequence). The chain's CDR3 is CSAEQGSGANVLTF. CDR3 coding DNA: TGCAGTGCTGAACAGGGGTCTGGGGCCAACGTCCTGACTTTC.

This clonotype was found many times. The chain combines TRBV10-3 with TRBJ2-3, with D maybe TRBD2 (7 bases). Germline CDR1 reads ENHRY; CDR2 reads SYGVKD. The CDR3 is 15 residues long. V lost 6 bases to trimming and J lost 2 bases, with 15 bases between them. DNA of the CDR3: TGTGCCATCAGGAAGGGGGGGGGCTTCACAGATACGCAGTATTTT. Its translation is CAIRKGGGFTDTQYF.

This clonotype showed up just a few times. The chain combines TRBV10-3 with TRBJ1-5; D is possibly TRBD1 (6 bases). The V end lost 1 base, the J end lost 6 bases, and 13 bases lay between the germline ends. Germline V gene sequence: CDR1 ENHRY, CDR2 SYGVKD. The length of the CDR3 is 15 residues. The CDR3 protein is CAISELPRRGQPQHF. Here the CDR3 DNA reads TGTGCCATCAGTGAGTTGCCCCGCAGGGGTCAGCCCCAGCATTTT.

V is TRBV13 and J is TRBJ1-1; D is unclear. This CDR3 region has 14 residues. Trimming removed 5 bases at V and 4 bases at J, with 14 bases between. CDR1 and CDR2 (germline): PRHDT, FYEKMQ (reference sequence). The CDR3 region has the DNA TGTGCCAGCAGCCCGTGGGGTATCTTCACTGAAGCTTTCTTT. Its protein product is CASSPWGIFTEAFF.

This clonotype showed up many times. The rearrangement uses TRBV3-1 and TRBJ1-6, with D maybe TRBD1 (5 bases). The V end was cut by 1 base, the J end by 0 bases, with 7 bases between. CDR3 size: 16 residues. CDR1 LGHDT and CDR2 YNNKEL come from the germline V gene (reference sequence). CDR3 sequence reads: CASSQGGSSYNSPLHF. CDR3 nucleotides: TGTGCCAGCAGCCAAGGGGGGAGCTCCTATAATTCACCCCTCCACTTT.

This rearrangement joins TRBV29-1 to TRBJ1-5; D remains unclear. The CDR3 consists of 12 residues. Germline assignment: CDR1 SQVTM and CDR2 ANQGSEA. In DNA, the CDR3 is TGCAAACGGACGGTGCGCAATCAGCCCCAGCATTTT. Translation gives CKRTVRNQPQHF.

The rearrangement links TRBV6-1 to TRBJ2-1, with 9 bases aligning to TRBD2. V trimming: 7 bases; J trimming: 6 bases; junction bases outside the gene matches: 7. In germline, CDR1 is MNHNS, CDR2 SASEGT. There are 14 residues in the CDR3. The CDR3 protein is CASTEREEGNEQFF. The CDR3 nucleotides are TGTGCCAGCACCGAGCGGGAGGAAGGCAATGAGCAGTTCTTC.

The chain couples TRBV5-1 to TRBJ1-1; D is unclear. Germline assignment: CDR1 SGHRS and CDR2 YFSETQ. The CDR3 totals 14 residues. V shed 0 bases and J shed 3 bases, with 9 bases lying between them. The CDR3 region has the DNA TGCGCCAGCAGCTTGGAAGGGTTTCACACTGAAGCTTTCTTT. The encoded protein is CASSLEGFHTEAFF.